These 3 T cell receptor beta chains were sequenced from one sample in a study of vaccination and CD4 T cells after COVID-19. These receptors' targets are unknown. Indicated treatment: roughly ten-day PBMC culture with coronavirus spike peptide pools or control peptides (ViraFEST assay). The assay that was used to sequence DNA from cultured CD4+ T cells was the Oncomine TCR Beta short-read assay. One entry per CDR3 protein, called by TCRdb with MiXCR from the PCR reads. The data show 20,000 to 30,000 distinct CDR3 sequences, 50% to 75% seen once. The sequencing input was CD4+ T cells from blood, cultured in vitro. These receptor sequences come from a human donor who had recovered from COVID-19.

This rearrangement joins TRBV7-6 to TRBJ2-1; 10 nucleotides match TRBD2. The CDR3 spans 15 residues. Per germline, CDR1 SGHVS and CDR2 FNYEAQ. With 6 bases clipped from V and 4 bases from J, the junction kept 6 bases outside the gene matches. In nucleotides, the CDR3 is TGTGCCAGCAGTATAGCGGGAGGATTGTACAATGAGCAGTTCTTC. It specifies CASSIAGGLYNEQFF.

This chain joins TRBV19 and TRBJ1-3; possibly TRBD1 for D (6 bases). Germline CDR1 LNHDA, CDR2 SQIVND (reference sequence). V lost 4 bases to trimming and J lost 0 bases, with 7 bases between them. The CDR3 runs to 14 residues. This chain's CDR3 is CASSTGDSGNTIYF. In DNA form, the CDR3 reads TGTGCCAGTAGTACAGGGGACTCTGGAAACACCATATATTTT.

This clonotype was counted only a few times. The rearrangement uses TRBV20-1 and TRBJ1-2; D is perhaps TRBD1 (5 bases). This CDR3 has 14 residues. The V gene lost 0 bases and the J gene lost 12 bases, with 20 bases spanning the gap. Germline values: CDR1 DFQATT, CDR2 SNEGSKA (reference sequence). The CDR3 coding sequence is TGCAGTGCTAGAGATAGGTCGGGACCGCCGCGGGACACCTTC. Encoded protein: CSARDRSGPPRDTF.